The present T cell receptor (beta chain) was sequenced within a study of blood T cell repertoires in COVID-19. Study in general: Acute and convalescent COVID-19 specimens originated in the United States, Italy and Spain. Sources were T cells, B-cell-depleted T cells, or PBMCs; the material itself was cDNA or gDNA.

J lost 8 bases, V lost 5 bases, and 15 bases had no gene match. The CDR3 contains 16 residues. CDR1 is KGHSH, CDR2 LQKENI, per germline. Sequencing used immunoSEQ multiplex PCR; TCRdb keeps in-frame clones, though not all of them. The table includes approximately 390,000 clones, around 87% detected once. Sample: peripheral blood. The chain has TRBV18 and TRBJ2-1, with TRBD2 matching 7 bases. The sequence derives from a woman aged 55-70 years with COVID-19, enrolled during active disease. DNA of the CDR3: TGTGCCAGCTCATATACGGGGGGAGGGCCGAAAGATGAGCAGTTCTTC. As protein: CASSYTGGGPKDEQFF.